The present TCR beta chain was sequenced within a study of human T cells and chemical hapten exposure. The table lists this clonotype with many counts. As for time point: patch test 3, about 24 weeks after DPC sensitization. Treatment of the sample: therapeutic diphenylcyclopropenone sensitization with weekly scalp DPC. V dropped 6 bases and J dropped 1 base, with 11 bases sitting between them. The CDR3 runs to 14 residues. Germline V lookup: CDR1 MNHNS, CDR2 SASEGT. In TCRdb, the RACE reads were re-called with MiXCR into one record per CDR3 protein. The data show more than 45,000 distinct CDR3 sequences, over 10% seen once.

This TCR was recovered from a man aged 30 to 39 with alopecia areata. Some clones in this sample may be carry-over from other donors' samples. Sequences were derived from whole blood, sampled in connection with sensitization to the hapten diphenylcyclopropenone (DPC). The rearrangement joins TRBV6-1 to TRBJ2-3; D is unclear. The CDR3 here is CASRTALGTDTQYF. CDR3 bases: TGTGCCAGCAGGACGGCCTTGGGCACAGATACGCAGTATTTT.